A selection of T cell receptor beta chains follows, all from one sample in a study of somatic mutations in cytotoxic T cells in rheumatoid arthritis. Measured with immunoSEQ multiplex PCR; TCRdb has only the in-frame clones, and not every one. The sample shows around 16,000 clones, 79% of them seen only once. Material: CD8+ T cells sorted from blood. The receptors were sampled from an adult with rheumatoid arthritis. CDR3s include the opening cysteine and the closing phenylalanine or tryptophan.

V,J,length,CDR3
TRBV19,TRBJ1-5,24,CASSTGGPDSVSLLHPNSNQPQHF
TRBV19,TRBJ1-5,17,CASSFPDGAYSNQPQHF
TRBV7-9,TRBJ1-1,15,CASSLVAGRNTEAFF
TRBV9,TRBJ2-1,14,CASSVADSPHEQFF
TRBV9,TRBJ2-7,13,CASAGGGLNEQYF
TRBV15,TRBJ2-7,13,CATSATSNYEQYF
TRBV19,TRBJ1-5,15,CASTLVGGTHQPQHF
TRBV2,TRBJ2-7,14,CASLPTELLDEQYF
TRBV5-4,TRBJ2-7,14,CASSFRGPGNEQYF
TRBV28,TRBJ2-2,15,CASSSRQGVTGELFF
TRBV7-3,TRBJ1-1,15,CASSPDGGMNTEAFF
TRBV5-1,TRBJ2-1,13,CASSEGLEDEQFF
TRBV11-3,TRBJ2-7,15,CASRAGTGGFYEQYF
TRBV4-3,TRBJ2-7,13,CASSQDGGYEQYF
TRBV2,TRBJ1-1,14,CASSEAGGDTEAFF
TRBV7-9,TRBJ1-2,15,CASSLGVGVDYGYTF
TRBV6-4,TRBJ2-1,17,CASSGTSGGDSYNEQFF
TRBV29-1,TRBJ2-3,15,CSVITGHIGTDTQYF
TRBV9,TRBJ1-2,12,CASSAEGYGYTF
TRBV7-9,TRBJ2-7,15,CASSLNTGTTYEQYF
TRBV5-6,TRBJ2-1,14,CASSFRNSYNEQFF
TRBV9,TRBJ1-3,14,CASSQGGGGNTIYF
TRBV6-5,TRBJ2-1,16,CASSYGSGSKYNEQFF
TRBV4-1,TRBJ2-7,15,CASSLGLAGSYEQYF
TRBV6-6,TRBJ2-1,16,CASSYLWRDPYNEQFF
TRBV5-4,TRBJ2-3,15,CASSLGGGRTDTQYF
TRBV6-1,TRBJ1-5,15,CASSADRAAEWPQHF
TRBV11-3,TRBJ1-4,13,CASSLPLGEKLFF
TRBV7-2,TRBJ1-2,14,CASSLIQGDYGYTF
TRBV2,TRBJ1-3,13,CASSPATGNTIYF
TRBV28,TRBJ1-2,12,CASSPGVNGYTF
TRBV6-4,TRBJ2-1,15,CASSPEGGYYNEQFF
TRBV7-9,TRBJ1-5,12,CASTLGDQPQHF
TRBV7-9,TRBJ1-4,14,CASRRQGAGEKLFF
TRBV29-1,TRBJ1-1,13,CSVDGAMNTEAFF